This TCR beta chain was sequenced in a study of blood T cell repertoires in COVID-19. Here immunoSEQ multiplex PCR was the method, and the copy in TCRdb shows in-frame clones only, minus some. Of around 400,000 clones in the sample, around 87% were seen once. The CDR3 is 14 amino acids. V gave up 6 bases and J gave up 7 bases; unmatched junction bases: 9. The germline gives CDR1 SGHTA, CDR2 FQGTGA. Sample: peripheral blood. This TCR derives from a woman under 40 with COVID-19, enrolled during active disease. The chain joins TRBV7-3 to TRBJ1-2; TRBD1 matches 9 bases. The CDR3 here is CASRQTGGLGGYTF. The CDR3 region has the DNA TGTGCCAGCAGACAAACAGGGGGCCTGGGTGGCTACACCTTC. Variable domain in full (rest from reference TRBV7-3 and TRBJ1-2): GAGVSQTPSNKVTEKGKYVELRCDPISGHTALYWYRQSLGQGPEFLIYFQGTGAADDSGLPNDRFFAVRPEGSVSTLKIQRTERGDSAVYLCASRQTGGLGGYTFGSGTRLTVV.